This TCR beta chain was captured by sequencing in a study of blood T cell repertoires in COVID-19. Study information: Acute and convalescent COVID-19 specimens originated in the United States, Italy and Spain. In each case, the material was cDNA or gDNA derived from T cells, B-cell-depleted T cells, or PBMCs.

From germline, CDR1 is SGHRS and CDR2 YFSETQ. The V gene end was trimmed by 4 bases and the J gene end by 2 bases; junction bases not matched to a gene: 7. The CDR3 contains 15 residues. Source study methods: Amplification of reference gene primers was used by the study to estimate nucleated cell counts. Some clones are missing from TCRdb's copy, which holds only in-frame ones; the method was immunoSEQ multiplex PCR. Clone size and V and J calls were adopted from that table, with D and trimming inferred from the DNA. The sample has approximately 98,000 clones; around 81% are singletons. The receptor comes from a man aged 55-75 years with acute or convalescent COVID-19. The chain joins TRBV5-1 to TRBJ2-5; 8 bases match TRBD1. Sequenced input: peripheral blood. This CDR3 reads CASSGGQGVQETQYF. The CDR3 nucleotides read TGCGCCAGCAGCGGAGGACAGGGAGTGCAAGAGACCCAGTACTTC.